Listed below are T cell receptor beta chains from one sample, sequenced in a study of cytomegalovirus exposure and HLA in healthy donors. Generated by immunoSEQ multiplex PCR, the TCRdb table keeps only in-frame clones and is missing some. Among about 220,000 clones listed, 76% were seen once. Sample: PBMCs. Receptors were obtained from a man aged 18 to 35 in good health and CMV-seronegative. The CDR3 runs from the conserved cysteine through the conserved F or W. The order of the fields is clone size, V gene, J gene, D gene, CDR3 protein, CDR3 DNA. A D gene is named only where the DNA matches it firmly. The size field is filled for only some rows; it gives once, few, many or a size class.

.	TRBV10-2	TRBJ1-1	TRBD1	CASSGTGEGEAFF	TGCGCCAGCAGCGGGACAGGGGAAGGTGAAGCTTTCTTT
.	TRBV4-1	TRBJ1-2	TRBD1	CASSRGTDYGYTF	TGCGCCAGCAGCCGTGGGACAGACTATGGCTACACCTTC
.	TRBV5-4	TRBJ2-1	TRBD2	CASSWGGGEQFF	TGTGCCAGCAGCTGGGGGGGTGGTGAGCAGTTCTTC
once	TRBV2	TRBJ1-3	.	CASSENGVPGNTIYF	TGTGCCAGCAGTGAAAACGGGGTCCCCGGAAACACCATATATTTT
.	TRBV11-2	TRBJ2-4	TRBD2	CASSLDLSGSGFKNIQYF	TGTGCCAGCAGCTTAGATCTCAGCGGGAGCGGCTTTAAAAACATTCAGTACTTC
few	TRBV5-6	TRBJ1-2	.	CASSPGGRGNYGYTF	TGTGCCAGCAGCCCGGGGGGCAGGGGAAACTATGGCTACACCTTC
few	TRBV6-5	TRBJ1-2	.	CASSNTGSALYGYTF	TGTGCCAGCAGTAATACAGGGTCAGCCCTCTATGGCTACACCTTC
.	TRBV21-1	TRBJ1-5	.	CASSKVTDRGRLSNQPQHF	TGTGCCAGCAGCAAAGTAACGGACAGGGGGCGTCTTAGCAATCAGCCCCAGCATTTT
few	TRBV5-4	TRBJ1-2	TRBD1	CASSLDRVGNYGYTF	TGTGCCAGCAGCTTAGACAGGGTCGGTAACTATGGCTACACCTTC
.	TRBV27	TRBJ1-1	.	CASSLGGPGGTEAFF	TGTGCCAGCAGTTTAGGGGGTCCGGGGGGCACTGAAGCTTTCTTT
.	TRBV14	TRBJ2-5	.	CASSQVTGKGETQYF	TGTGCCAGCAGCCAAGTGACGGGGAAGGGAGAGACCCAGTACTTC
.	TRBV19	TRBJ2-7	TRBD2	CASSREGGYEQYF	TGTGCCAGTAGCCGGGAGGGCGGCTACGAGCAGTACTTC
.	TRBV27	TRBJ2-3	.	CASSPSGSLEGDTQYF	TGTGCCAGCAGTCCATCCGGGAGCCTCGAGGGCGATACGCAGTATTTT
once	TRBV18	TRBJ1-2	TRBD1	CASSPTTGGAGDGYTF	TGTGCCAGCTCACCAACGACAGGGGGCGCAGGAGATGGCTACACCTTC
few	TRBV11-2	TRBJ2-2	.	CASSPLYSNTGELFF	TGTGCCAGCAGCCCTCTTTATTCTAACACCGGGGAGCTGTTTTTT
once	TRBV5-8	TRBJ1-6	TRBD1	CASSTGTGGAPLHF	TGTGCCAGCAGCACCGGGACAGGGGGGGCACCCCTCCACTTT
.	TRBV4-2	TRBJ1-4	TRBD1	CASSQDPGQGNEKLFF	TGTGCCAGCAGCCAAGATCCCGGACAGGGGAATGAAAAACTGTTTTTT
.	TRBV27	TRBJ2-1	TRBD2	CASSLSTASGFNEQFF	TGTGCCAGCAGTTTATCGACGGCTAGCGGGTTTAATGAGCAGTTCTTC
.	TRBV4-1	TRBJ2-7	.	CASSQERTGRGEQYF	TGCGCCAGCAGCCAAGAGAGGACCGGCAGGGGCGAGCAGTACTTC
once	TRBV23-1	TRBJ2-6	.	CASSQTGRVVTGANVLTF	TGCGCCAGCAGTCAAACAGGGAGAGTAGTGACTGGGGCCAACGTCCTGACTTTC
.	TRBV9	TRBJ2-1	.	CASSESAGHSYNEQFF	TGTGCCAGCAGCGAGAGTGCTGGACACTCCTACAATGAGCAGTTCTTC
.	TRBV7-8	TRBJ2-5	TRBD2	CASSRGAGTYQETQYF	TGTGCCAGCAGCCGAGGAGCGGGGACTTACCAAGAGACCCAGTACTTC
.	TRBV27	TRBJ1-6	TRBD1	CASSLISIGTGNSPLHF	TGTGCCAGCAGTTTAATCTCGATCGGGACAGGGAATTCACCCCTCCACTTT
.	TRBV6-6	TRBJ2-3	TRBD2	CASTFSGTDTQYF	TGTGCCAGCACTTTTAGCGGGACAGATACGCAGTATTTT
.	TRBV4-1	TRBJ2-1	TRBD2	CASSALTSGRAPVYNEQFF	TGCGCCAGCAGCGCGCTTACTAGCGGGAGGGCCCCGGTTTACAATGAGCAGTTCTTC
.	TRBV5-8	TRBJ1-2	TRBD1	CASSLTGATFSYGYTF	TGTGCCAGCAGCTTAACAGGGGCTACCTTTAGCTATGGCTACACCTTC
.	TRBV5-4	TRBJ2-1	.	CASSLGLANEQFF	TGTGCCAGCAGCTTGGGGCTAGCCAATGAGCAGTTCTTC
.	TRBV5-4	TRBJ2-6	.	CASSFDTSGANVLTF	TGTGCCAGCAGCTTTGACACCTCTGGGGCCAACGTCCTGACTTTC
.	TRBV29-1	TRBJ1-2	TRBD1	CSVGGTGVDYGYTF	TGCAGCGTTGGAGGGACAGGGGTGGACTATGGCTACACCTTC
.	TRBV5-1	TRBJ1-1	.	CASSLGGGADTEAFF	TGCGCCAGCAGCTTGGGAGGGGGTGCGGACACTGAAGCTTTCTTT
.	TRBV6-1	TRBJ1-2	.	CATHSVNTGNYGYTF	TGTGCCACCCACTCCGTTAATACAGGGAACTATGGCTACACCTTC
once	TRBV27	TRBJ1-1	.	CASSWGHLNTEAFF	TGTGCCAGCAGTTGGGGACATTTGAACACTGAAGCTTTCTTT
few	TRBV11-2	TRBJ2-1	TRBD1	CASSRTAGLTGVGQFF	TGTGCCAGCAGCCGCACCGCAGGGCTAACAGGGGTCGGGCAGTTCTTC
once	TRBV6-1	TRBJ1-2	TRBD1	CASSGGQGTHGYTF	TGTGCCAGCAGTGGAGGACAGGGCACCCATGGCTACACCTTC
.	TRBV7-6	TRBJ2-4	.	CASSLGQGGGNIQYF	TGTGCCAGCAGCTTAGGGCAGGGAGGAGGAAACATTCAGTACTTC
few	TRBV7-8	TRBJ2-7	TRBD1	CASSQGQTYEQYF	TGTGCCAGCAGCCAGGGACAGACGTACGAGCAGTACTTC
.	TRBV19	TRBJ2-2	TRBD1	CASRVDRANTGELFF	TGTGCCAGTAGGGTGGACAGGGCGAACACCGGGGAGCTGTTTTTT
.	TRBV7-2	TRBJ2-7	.	CASSHGPPSSYEQYF	TGTGCCAGCAGCCATGGTCCCCCGAGCTCCTACGAGCAGTACTTC
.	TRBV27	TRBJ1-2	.	CASSSHEVYGYTF	TGTGCCAGCAGTTCACATGAGGTGTATGGCTACACCTTC
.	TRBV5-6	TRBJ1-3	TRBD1	CASSPGQGQGNTIYF	TGTGCCAGCAGCCCCGGACAGGGGCAAGGAAACACCATATATTTT
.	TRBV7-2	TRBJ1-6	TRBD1	CASSLFTGANNSPLHF	TGTGCCAGCAGCTTATTCACAGGGGCTAATAATTCACCCCTCCACTTT
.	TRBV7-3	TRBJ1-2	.	CASSSSAGGYTF	TGTGCCAGCAGCTCCTCCGCAGGTGGCTACACCTTC
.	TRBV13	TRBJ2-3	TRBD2	CASSLAGTDTQYF	TGTGCCAGCAGCCTAGCGGGCACAGATACGCAGTATTTT
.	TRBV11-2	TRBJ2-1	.	CASSIPGQPQVF	TGTGCCAGCAGCATTCCGGGACAACCGCAGGTCTTC
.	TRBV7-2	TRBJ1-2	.	CASSLVSRAHGYTF	TGTGCCAGCAGCTTAGTTTCCAGGGCCCATGGCTACACCTTC
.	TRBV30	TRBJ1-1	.	CAWNKLMGGTEAFF	TGTGCCTGGAACAAGCTTATGGGGGGCACTGAAGCTTTCTTT
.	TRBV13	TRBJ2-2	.	CASSLGAGELFF	TGTGCCAGCAGCTTAGGCGCCGGGGAGCTGTTTTTT
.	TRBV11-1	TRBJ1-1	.	CASSLDSWPNTEAFF	TGTGCCAGCAGCTTGGACAGTTGGCCGAACACTGAAGCTTTCTTT
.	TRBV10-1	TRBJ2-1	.	CASREDSSAYNEQFF	TGCGCCAGCAGGGAAGATTCTAGCGCCTACAATGAGCAGTTCTTC